This T cell receptor beta chain was retrieved from a study of blood T cell repertoires in COVID-19 (dated by TCRdb to the early 2020s). Turning to the overall study: Samples covering the acute and convalescent phases of COVID-19 were provided by collaborators in the United States, Italy and Spain. The prospective study material was composed of cDNA or gDNA derived from T cells, B-cell-depleted T cells, or PBMCs. Subjects who had been exposed to COVID-19, were actively infected with it, or had recovered from it provided the deeply sampled blood TCRbeta repertoires that made up the dataset. The repertoires were made available in a free public database intended to serve as a resource for research on the immune response to SARS-CoV-2. The samples were drawn from two sources: the first 160 participants of the ongoing ImmuneRACE study, and 950 to 1,500 subjects contributed by 6 global collaborators. The sample metadata nearly always contained a de-identified subject ID, COVID-19 status, age in years and sex. Where available, HLA class I and class II types were obtained from metadata supplied by the sample provider rather than from assay-based typing.

A remark on this clone: No antigen is known for it. It has no much larger one-base neighbor in the sample; base qualities were not kept.

In the prospective study, participants were roughly 18 to 90 years old, resided in 20 to 30 geographic areas of the United States, and were enrolled through a virtual design. To assign participants to cohorts, the prospective study relied on clinical history that participants themselves reported in a screening survey and a study questionnaire. ImmuneRACE Cohort 3 recovered participants were defined by two consecutive negative NP/OP PCR tests, healthcare professional clearance, or symptom resolution. Each participant in the prospective study had whole blood, serum and a nasopharyngeal or oropharyngeal swab collected by mobile phlebotomists. Over an approximately 2-month period, participants in the prospective study had the option of providing additional blood draws and questionnaires. Before DNA extraction, prospective study blood samples were shipped either frozen or at room temperature. General findings and caveats noted by the study authors: The quantity of clinical and demographic metadata differed by source and by participant and was supplied without curation.

Spanning cysteine to phenylalanine, the CDR3 consists of 17 amino acids. The kept DNA is CDR3 alone, 51 bases in frame from the first base. Ends trimmed: V by 1 base, J by 0 bases; bases unmatched to a gene: 4. From a lookup of the germline V gene (reference sequence), CDR1 and CDR2 are LNHDA and SQIVND. The immunoSEQ Assay, a bias-controlled multiplex PCR, was used to amplify TCRbeta CDR3 regions from genomic DNA. In the source study's methods: The number of nucleated cells in each sample was estimated by amplification of reference gene primers within the assay. Sequence reads were collapsed and filtered to measure the absolute abundance of every unique TCRbeta CDR3 rearrangement. For each sample, productive Simpson clonality was calculated as the square root of Simpson's diversity index across productive rearrangements. TCRdb limited this immuneACCESS table to in-frame rearrangements with V and J called. A share of clones is missing; checked studies link under half to unresolved V genes, and the rest is unexplained. V and J calls and clone size are those listed in that table; D and trimming were worked out from the DNA. Counted in this sample were about 180,000 clones; around 80% of them appeared once. The ten largest clones capture 15% of the sample.

This TCR came from a man in his fifties who had recovered from COVID-19. Input material: PBMCs or T cells enriched from blood (not recorded which). The chain employs TRBV19 and TRBJ2-2, with TRBD2 identical over 8 junction bases. The nucleotide sequence reads TGTGCCAGTAGTATAGTAGGCGGGGGGACGAACACCGGGGAGCTGTTTTTT. Translated, this gives CASSIVGGGTNTGELFF.